Listed below are T cell receptor beta chains from one sample, sequenced in a study of shared clonotypes between healthy human individuals. The protocol was immunoSEQ multiplex PCR, while the TCRdb copy is restricted to in-frame clones and leaves out a portion. The sample has some 2.1 million clones, approximately 95% seen once; the top ten hold 0.1% to 0.15%. The sequencing sample was made of naive CD4+ T cells sorted from blood. All receptors come from a man aged 18 to 30 in good health. Both conserved end residues are part of each CDR3. The D gene is left open where the match is weak. Only some rows state a clone size, as once, few, many or a class for expanded clones.

d_call: -; v_call: TRBV10-3; clone_size: -; j_call: TRBJ2-7; cdr3_nt: TGTGCCATCAGTGAAAGGGATGGGGGGGCAGAGCAGTACTTC; cdr3_aa: CAISERDGGAEQYF
d_call: -; v_call: TRBV7-2; clone_size: -; j_call: TRBJ2-5; cdr3_nt: TGTGCCAGCAGCCCGCATAACTTTCAAGAGACCCAGTACTTC; cdr3_aa: CASSPHNFQETQYF
d_call: TRBD1; v_call: TRBV28; clone_size: -; j_call: TRBJ2-4; cdr3_nt: TGTGCCAGCAGTCCGGGACAGAGGTTTTTTGCCAAAAACATTCAGTACTTC; cdr3_aa: CASSPGQRFFAKNIQYF
d_call: TRBD1; v_call: TRBV29-1; clone_size: -; j_call: TRBJ1-5; cdr3_nt: TGCAGCGTTGATAGGACAGGGGAAGATCAGCCCCAGCATTTT; cdr3_aa: CSVDRTGEDQPQHF
d_call: -; v_call: TRBV9; clone_size: -; j_call: TRBJ2-1; cdr3_nt: TGTGCCAGCAGCGTAGGGGACTCACTATACAATGAGCAGTTCTTC; cdr3_aa: CASSVGDSLYNEQFF
d_call: -; v_call: TRBV5-6; clone_size: -; j_call: TRBJ2-7; cdr3_nt: TGTGCCAGCAGGTCCGGGGGTTACGAGCAGTACTTC; cdr3_aa: CASRSGGYEQYF
d_call: -; v_call: TRBV5-1; clone_size: -; j_call: TRBJ2-5; cdr3_nt: TGCGCCAGCAGCGTCTCCATTAGCGCCCGTCGCGGAGAGACCCAGTACTTC; cdr3_aa: CASSVSISARRGETQYF
d_call: TRBD2; v_call: TRBV14; clone_size: once; j_call: TRBJ2-2; cdr3_nt: TGTGCCAGCAGCCGAGCTCCTCCAGCGGGACGGACCGGGGAGCTGTTTTTT; cdr3_aa: CASSRAPPAGRTGELFF
d_call: TRBD2; v_call: TRBV5-1; clone_size: -; j_call: TRBJ2-5; cdr3_nt: TGCGCCAGCAGCTGGAGGCCCGGGCTAGCGGAAGAGACCCAGTACTTC; cdr3_aa: CASSWRPGLAEETQYF
d_call: TRBD2; v_call: TRBV2; clone_size: -; j_call: TRBJ2-3; cdr3_nt: TGTGCCACCCGACTAGCGGGTAGCACAGATACGCAGTATTTT; cdr3_aa: CATRLAGSTDTQYF
d_call: TRBD1; v_call: TRBV2; clone_size: -; j_call: TRBJ1-6; cdr3_nt: TGTGCCAGCACCATTACAGGGGCCAATAATTCACCCCTCCACTTT; cdr3_aa: CASTITGANNSPLHF
d_call: TRBD2; v_call: TRBV5-1; clone_size: -; j_call: TRBJ2-1; cdr3_nt: TGCGCCAGCAGCTCTGGACTAGTGGGAAATGAGCAGTTCTTC; cdr3_aa: CASSSGLVGNEQFF
d_call: TRBD2; v_call: TRBV11-1; clone_size: -; j_call: TRBJ2-2; cdr3_nt: TGTGCCAGCAGCTTACTCGCCGGGACTAAGAACACCGGGGAGCTGTTTTTT; cdr3_aa: CASSLLAGTKNTGELFF
d_call: -; v_call: TRBV6-1; clone_size: -; j_call: TRBJ2-7; cdr3_nt: TGTGCCAGCAGATCTAGTCGCAGTGAGTGGAAGTACTTC; cdr3_aa: CASRSSRSEWKYF
d_call: -; v_call: TRBV5-1; clone_size: -; j_call: TRBJ1-1; cdr3_nt: TGCGCCAGCAGCTTGTATAGGGGTCGGACTGAAGCTTTCTTT; cdr3_aa: CASSLYRGRTEAFF
d_call: TRBD2; v_call: TRBV28; clone_size: -; j_call: TRBJ2-3; cdr3_nt: TGTGCCAGCAGTTCCCCCCTATCGCCCCTAGCGGTCAGCACAGATACGCAGTATTTT; cdr3_aa: CASSSPLSPLAVSTDTQYF
d_call: -; v_call: TRBV25-1; clone_size: once; j_call: TRBJ2-3; cdr3_nt: TGTGCCAGCAGTAACGTCCCGGGGGCGGATCGCACAGATACGCAGTATTTT; cdr3_aa: CASSNVPGADRTDTQYF
d_call: TRBD1; v_call: TRBV5-4; clone_size: -; j_call: TRBJ2-6; cdr3_nt: TGTGCCAGCAGCGGCGGGGGACAGGGGTCCTCTGGGGCCAACGTCCTGACTTTC; cdr3_aa: CASSGGGQGSSGANVLTF
d_call: TRBD2; v_call: TRBV19; clone_size: -; j_call: TRBJ2-3; cdr3_nt: TGTGCCAGTAGTATAGACGCCGGGACTAGCGGCACAGATACGCAGTATTTT; cdr3_aa: CASSIDAGTSGTDTQYF
d_call: -; v_call: TRBV6-1; clone_size: -; j_call: TRBJ2-7; cdr3_nt: TGTGCCAGCAGTGAAAAGGGCAGGACCTACGAGCAGTACTTC; cdr3_aa: CASSEKGRTYEQYF
d_call: -; v_call: TRBV6-6; clone_size: -; j_call: TRBJ1-1; cdr3_nt: TGTGCCAGCAGTTACGACGTACCGAGCACTGAAGCTTTCTTT; cdr3_aa: CASSYDVPSTEAFF
d_call: -; v_call: TRBV25-1; clone_size: once; j_call: TRBJ2-2; cdr3_nt: TGTGCCAGCAGTGATTACGGGGAGCTGTTTTTT; cdr3_aa: CASSDYGELFF
d_call: TRBD1; v_call: TRBV28; clone_size: once; j_call: TRBJ1-6; cdr3_nt: TGTGCCAGCAGTTTCAGGACAGGGCCCAATTCACCCCTCCACTTT; cdr3_aa: CASSFRTGPNSPLHF
d_call: -; v_call: TRBV25-1; clone_size: -; j_call: TRBJ1-3; cdr3_nt: TGTGCCAGCAGTGAATTGGGGACATTAGGAAACACCATATATTTT; cdr3_aa: CASSELGTLGNTIYF
d_call: -; v_call: TRBV4-3; clone_size: -; j_call: TRBJ1-5; cdr3_nt: TGCGCCAGCAGCCAAGACTTGGCTCAGCCCCAGCATTTT; cdr3_aa: CASSQDLAQPQHF
d_call: -; v_call: TRBV9; clone_size: -; j_call: TRBJ2-5; cdr3_nt: TGTGCCAGCAGCGTAGACTACTACACGGGTGGGGAGACCCAGTACTTC; cdr3_aa: CASSVDYYTGGETQYF
d_call: -; v_call: TRBV29-1; clone_size: -; j_call: TRBJ2-2; cdr3_nt: TGCAGCGTTGCTGCCACCTCGAGCACCGGGGAGCTGTTTTTT; cdr3_aa: CSVAATSSTGELFF
d_call: -; v_call: TRBV6-5; clone_size: -; j_call: TRBJ1-1; cdr3_nt: TGTGCCAGCAGAGGGGGTGGGAACACTGAAGCTTTCTTT; cdr3_aa: CASRGGGNTEAFF
d_call: TRBD1; v_call: TRBV19; clone_size: -; j_call: TRBJ2-2; cdr3_nt: TGTGCCAGTAGAGGACAGGGAATAGACACCGGGGAGCTGTTTTTT; cdr3_aa: CASRGQGIDTGELFF
d_call: TRBD2; v_call: TRBV10-1; clone_size: -; j_call: TRBJ2-3; cdr3_nt: TGCGCCAGCAGTGATGGCAGCGGGAGAACAGATACGCAGTATTTT; cdr3_aa: CASSDGSGRTDTQYF
d_call: -; v_call: TRBV7-2; clone_size: -; j_call: TRBJ1-6; cdr3_nt: TGTGCCAGCAGCTTACAGGTCCCTGGTAATTCACCCCTCCACTTT; cdr3_aa: CASSLQVPGNSPLHF
d_call: TRBD1; v_call: TRBV28; clone_size: -; j_call: TRBJ1-4; cdr3_nt: TGTGCCAGCAGTTCACCAGCGGAGGGGACAGGCGGTGAAAAACTGTTTTTT; cdr3_aa: CASSSPAEGTGGEKLFF
d_call: TRBD1; v_call: TRBV9; clone_size: -; j_call: TRBJ2-1; cdr3_nt: TGTGCCAGCAGCGCAAGACAGGGATCGAGCTCCTACAATGAGCAGTTCTTC; cdr3_aa: CASSARQGSSSYNEQFF
d_call: -; v_call: TRBV5-1; clone_size: -; j_call: TRBJ1-2; cdr3_nt: TGCGCCAGCAGCCTCACCCCGACAGAAAAAACTCGTCCTCCTAACTATGGCTACACCTTC; cdr3_aa: CASSLTPTEKTRPPNYGYTF
d_call: -; v_call: TRBV5-1; clone_size: -; j_call: TRBJ2-5; cdr3_nt: TGCGCCAGCAGGCGCGGGACCACCCAAGAGACCCAGTACTTC; cdr3_aa: CASRRGTTQETQYF
d_call: TRBD1; v_call: TRBV27; clone_size: -; j_call: TRBJ1-2; cdr3_nt: TGTGCCAGCAGTTTAAACACAGGGGATGGTGGCTACACCTTC; cdr3_aa: CASSLNTGDGGYTF
d_call: -; v_call: TRBV27; clone_size: -; j_call: TRBJ2-2; cdr3_nt: TGTGCCAGCAGTTTTTCCAGGGCTTATAACACCGGGGAGCTGTTTTTT; cdr3_aa: CASSFSRAYNTGELFF
d_call: -; v_call: TRBV6-5; clone_size: -; j_call: TRBJ1-2; cdr3_nt: TGTGCCAGCAGTTATGGCAGGGGAAACTATGGCTACACCTTC; cdr3_aa: CASSYGRGNYGYTF
d_call: TRBD2; v_call: TRBV30; clone_size: -; j_call: TRBJ2-3; cdr3_nt: TGTGCCTGGAGTCGCGAAGCGGGGGGGAGGGATACGCAGTATTTT; cdr3_aa: CAWSREAGGRDTQYF
d_call: TRBD1; v_call: TRBV5-5; clone_size: once; j_call: TRBJ1-2; cdr3_nt: TGTGCCAGCAGCCGGGGGACAGGACAGCATGGCTACACCTTC; cdr3_aa: CASSRGTGQHGYTF
d_call: -; v_call: TRBV18; clone_size: once; j_call: TRBJ1-1; cdr3_nt: TGTGCCAGCTCACGCACATCCCGGGACACTGAAGCTTTCTTT; cdr3_aa: CASSRTSRDTEAFF
d_call: -; v_call: TRBV18; clone_size: -; j_call: TRBJ1-1; cdr3_nt: TGTGCCAGCTCACCACCGGTTGGTCGGGACACTGAAGCTTTCTTT; cdr3_aa: CASSPPVGRDTEAFF
d_call: TRBD2; v_call: TRBV7-8; clone_size: -; j_call: TRBJ2-7; cdr3_nt: TGTGCCAGCAGCTTAGTCAGGCGGACTAGCGGCCAATTTAGCTCCTACGAGCAGTACTTC; cdr3_aa: CASSLVRRTSGQFSSYEQYF
d_call: -; v_call: TRBV27; clone_size: -; j_call: TRBJ1-1; cdr3_nt: TGTGCCAGCAGTTACGGACTGAACACTGAAGCTTTCTTT; cdr3_aa: CASSYGLNTEAFF
d_call: -; v_call: TRBV23-1; clone_size: once; j_call: TRBJ2-7; cdr3_nt: TGCGCCAGCAGTGAAGAGCCCTACGAGCAGTACTTC; cdr3_aa: CASSEEPYEQYF
d_call: TRBD2; v_call: TRBV7-9; clone_size: -; j_call: TRBJ2-3; cdr3_nt: TGTGCCAGCAGCTTAAGGACTAGCGGGGGTACTAGCACAGATACGCAGTATTTT; cdr3_aa: CASSLRTSGGTSTDTQYF
d_call: TRBD2; v_call: TRBV7-9; clone_size: -; j_call: TRBJ2-1; cdr3_nt: TGTGCCAGCAGCTATCGGACTAGCGGGAGGGGAAATGAGCAGTTCTTC; cdr3_aa: CASSYRTSGRGNEQFF
d_call: -; v_call: TRBV11-2; clone_size: -; j_call: TRBJ2-7; cdr3_nt: TGTGCCAGCAGCTTTACAGGTGGAAACTACGAGCAGTACTTC; cdr3_aa: CASSFTGGNYEQYF
d_call: TRBD1; v_call: TRBV9; clone_size: -; j_call: TRBJ2-6; cdr3_nt: TGTGCCAGCAGCCCCCGGACAGGGCCCGGGGCCAACGTCCTGACTTTC; cdr3_aa: CASSPRTGPGANVLTF
d_call: TRBD1; v_call: TRBV19; clone_size: -; j_call: TRBJ2-2; cdr3_nt: TGTGCCAGTAGTACCCAGGGGGCGGGCGGGGAGCTGTTTTTT; cdr3_aa: CASSTQGAGGELFF
d_call: -; v_call: TRBV7-6; clone_size: -; j_call: TRBJ1-4; cdr3_nt: TGTGCCAGCAGCTTAGTGCAGGGTACTAATGAAAAACTGTTTTTT; cdr3_aa: CASSLVQGTNEKLFF
d_call: TRBD1; v_call: TRBV5-1; clone_size: -; j_call: TRBJ1-1; cdr3_nt: TGCGCCAGCAGCATACAACCGACAGGGAGCACTGAAGCTTTCTTT; cdr3_aa: CASSIQPTGSTEAFF
d_call: -; v_call: TRBV18; clone_size: -; j_call: TRBJ1-5; cdr3_nt: TGTGCCAGCTCAGCAAATACAGATCAGCCCCAGCATTTT; cdr3_aa: CASSANTDQPQHF
d_call: -; v_call: TRBV5-6; clone_size: -; j_call: TRBJ1-6; cdr3_nt: TGTGCCAGCAGCTTGGGACAGGCCGTAGGTTCACCCCTCCACTTT; cdr3_aa: CASSLGQAVGSPLHF
d_call: TRBD2; v_call: TRBV18; clone_size: -; j_call: TRBJ2-5; cdr3_nt: TGTGCCAGCTCACCCTTCTGGACTAGCGGGGGGAAAGAGACCCAGTACTTC; cdr3_aa: CASSPFWTSGGKETQYF
d_call: TRBD1; v_call: TRBV7-2; clone_size: -; j_call: TRBJ1-5; cdr3_nt: TGTGCCAGCAGCTTAACTGTCCCAGGGGGCTATAGCAATCAGCCCCAGCATTTT; cdr3_aa: CASSLTVPGGYSNQPQHF
d_call: TRBD1; v_call: TRBV7-9; clone_size: -; j_call: TRBJ2-2; cdr3_nt: TGTGCCAGCAGCCCCCGGACAGGCTCAAAAACCGGGGAGCTGTTTTTT; cdr3_aa: CASSPRTGSKTGELFF